Each of the 8 T cell receptor beta chains below was sequenced from the same sample in a study of shared clonotypes between healthy human individuals. This table comes from immunoSEQ multiplex PCR, and its TCRdb copy is limited to in-frame clones, with some not included. Altogether nearly 500,000 clones are present, about 79% being singletons, with the ten largest covering 13%. Material: PBMCs. Receptors were obtained from a woman in her thirties or forties in good health. Some clones in this sample may be carry-over from other donors' samples.

This chain links TRBV7-2 with TRBJ1-1, with D unclear. The germline V and J ends were trimmed by 5 bases and 2 bases, with 9 bases remaining between them. This CDR3 has 13 residues. The germline V gene encodes CDR1 SGHTA and CDR2 FQGNSA. The DNA of the CDR3 is TGTGCCAGCAGCCCCAGCCCTAACACTGAAGCTTTCTTT. Its translation: CASSPSPNTEAFF. The full variable domain, completed using reference TRBV7-2 and TRBJ1-1, is GAGVSQSPSNKVTEKGKDVELRCDPISGHTALYWYRQSLGQGLEFLIYFQGNSAPDKSGLPSDRFSAERTGGSVSTLTIQRTQQEDSAVYLCASSPSPNTEAFFGQGTRLTVV.

V is TRBV7-8 and J is TRBJ2-7, with 7 bases fitting TRBD1. Germline-derived CDR1 and CDR2 are SGHVS and FQNEAQ. V lost 3 bases to trimming and J lost 2 bases; unmatched junction nucleotides: 10. The CDR3 covers 16 residues. CDR3 sequence: CASSFATGLGTYEQYF. CDR3 coding DNA: TGTGCCAGCAGCTTCGCGACAGGGTTGGGGACCTACGAGCAGTACTTC. Combining the CDR3 with reference TRBV7-8 and TRBJ2-7 gives the whole variable domain GAGVSQSPRYKVAKRGQDVALRCDPISGHVSLFWYQQALGQGPEFLTYFQNEAQLDKSGLPSDRFFAERPEGSVSTLKIQRTQQEDSAVYLCASSFATGLGTYEQYFGPGTRLTVT.

This rearrangement joins TRBV18 to TRBJ1-2, with D perhaps matching TRBD1 (5 bases). The CDR3 is 15 amino acids. The V and J ends lost 3 bases and 4 bases respectively, with 15 bases between them. CDR1 and CDR2 (germline): KGHSH, LQKENI. The CDR3 DNA reads as TGTGCCAGCTCACCCCCGTCCCAGGGCGGCTATGGCTACACCTTC. This encodes CASSPPSQGGYGYTF.

This clone has a count of ten or more. The chain combines TRBV18 with TRBJ2-7; 9 bases match TRBD1. The CDR3 totals 13 residues. Germline-derived CDR1 and CDR2 are KGHSH and LQKENI. The V segment lost 4 bases and the J segment 6 bases; nucleotides outside the gene matches: 4. CDR3 bases: TGTGCCAGCTCACTCATGGACAGGGGCGAGCAGTACTTC. It specifies CASSLMDRGEQYF. The full variable domain, in which reference TRBV18 and TRBJ2-7 provide the parts outside the CDR3, is NAGVMQNPRHLVRRRGQEARLRCSPMKGHSHVYWYRQLPEEGLKFMVYLQKENIIDESGMPKERFSAEFPKEGPSILRIQQVVRGDSAAYFCASSLMDRGEQYFGPGTRLTVT.

The chain recombines TRBV5-6 with TRBJ2-2, with D possibly matching TRBD1 (6 bases). V dropped 3 bases and J dropped 3 bases, with 15 bases sitting between them. There are 16 residues in the CDR3. Germline V lookup: CDR1 SGHDT, CDR2 YYEEEE. The CDR3 DNA sequence: TGTGCCAGCAGCTCCAGGGGTTTGAGCTACACCGGGGAGCTGTTTTTT. Translating it yields CASSSRGLSYTGELFF.

The chain links TRBV28 to TRBJ1-1, with D possibly being TRBD1 (5 bases). This CDR3 spans 15 amino acids. Germline assignment: CDR1 MDHEN and CDR2 SYDVKM. V was pared by 3 bases and J by 5 bases, with 16 bases between. CDR3 region: CASSLYPRGGTEAFF. Here the CDR3 DNA reads TGTGCCAGCAGTTTGTACCCAAGGGGAGGGACTGAAGCTTTCTTT. Drawing the rest from reference TRBV28 and TRBJ1-1, the complete variable domain is DVKVTQSSRYLVKRTGEKVFLECVQDMDHENMFWYRQDPGLGLRLIYFSYDVKMKEKGDIPEGYSVSREKKERFSLILESASTNQTSMYLCASSLYPRGGTEAFFGQGTRLTVV.

V is TRBV2 and J is TRBJ2-5; D not resolved. Germline loops: CDR1 SNHLY, CDR2 FYNNEI. Between the trimmed V and J ends, which lost 5 bases and 5 bases, there was a span of 15 bases. The CDR3 spans 14 residues. CDR3 DNA sequence: TGTGCCAGCAGTCTTTACCTCGACGCTGAGACCCAGTACTTC. Translating it yields CASSLYLDAETQYF.

The rearrangement uses TRBV30 and TRBJ2-7; a weak D match, TRBD2 (5 bases). The CDR3 runs to 13 residues. Looked up from germline, CDR1 is GTSNPN and CDR2 is SVGIG (reference sequence). Trimming left V 1 base short and J 3 bases short, with 10 bases between. The CDR3 nucleotides are TGTGCCTGGAGTGAGAAGAGGGACTACGAGCAGTACTTC. Encoded protein: CAWSEKRDYEQYF.